What follows are 14 T cell receptor beta chains derived from one specimen sequenced in a study of blood T cells in healthy people across ages. The use of a sample-barcoded 5' primer and a J-beta primer mix characterized a second PCR of 7 to 11 cycles. Using its own MiXCR run on the 5' RACE reads, TCRdb lists one record per CDR3 protein. The repertoire consists of approximately 790,000 distinct CDR3 sequences, with around 68% occurring once and the leading ten covering about 30%. The sequenced sample was blood. Source of these receptors: a man aged 25 to 40 in good health.

The J gene is TRBJ2-5, the V gene TRBV15, with 7 bases matching TRBD1. Germline V CDR1 and CDR2: LNHNV, YYDKDF (reference sequence). Germline trimming cut 6 bases from V and 4 bases from J; bases unmatched to any gene: 5. This CDR3 contains 13 residues. The CDR3: CATSDTGVETQYF. As DNA, the CDR3 is TGTGCCACCAGTGATACAGGGGTAGAGACCCAGTACTTC.

This clonotype showed up just a few times. The chain carries TRBV6-2 or TRBV6-3 and TRBJ2-1; tentative D call: TRBD1 (8 bases). Germline V lookup: CDR1 MNHEY, CDR2 SVGEGT. The CDR3 contains 16 residues. V was clipped by 5 bases and J by 8 bases, with 22 bases between them. The chain's CDR3 is CASSHPPQGGKDEQFF. In DNA form, the CDR3 reads TGTGCCAGCAGTCACCCCCCACAGGGGGGGAAGGATGAGCAGTTCTTC.

The J gene is TRBJ1-4, the V gene TRBV3-1; 7 bases are shared with TRBD1. The germline CDR1 and CDR2 sequences are LGHDT and YNNKEL (reference sequence). The CDR3 covers 14 residues. The V segment lost 3 bases and the J segment 9 bases; nucleotides outside the gene matches: 7. CDR3 amino acids: CASSQGQPDQKLFF. In DNA form, the CDR3 reads TGTGCCAGCAGCCAGGGACAGCCAGATCAAAAACTGTTTTTT.

The chain is built from TRBV4-3 and TRBJ2-3, with D tentatively TRBD2 (6 bases). The CDR3 extends over 15 amino acids. Trimming left V 4 bases short and J 1 base short, with 12 bases between. Germline lookup yields CDR1 LGHNA and CDR2 YSLEER. The DNA for the CDR3 is TGCGCCAGCAGCCCGGGACTTTTACGCACAGATACGCAGTATTTT. This translates into CASSPGLLRTDTQYF.

This clonotype was detected only a few times. The chain is built from TRBV5-1 and TRBJ2-3; D perhaps matches TRBD1 (8 bases). Germline values: CDR1 SGHRS, CDR2 YFSETQ. The V and J ends lost 2 bases and 7 bases respectively, with 14 bases between them. The CDR3 runs to 14 residues. CDR3 nucleotides: TGCGCCAGCAGCTTTGGACAGGGAGGGAATACGCAGTATTTT. Its protein is CASSFGQGGNTQYF. Drawing the rest from reference TRBV5-1 and TRBJ2-3, the complete variable domain is KAGVTQTPRYLIKTRGQQVTLSCSPISGHRSVSWYQQTPGQGLQFLFEYFSETQRNKGNFPGRFSGRQFSNSRSEMNVSTLELGDSALYLCASSFGQGGNTQYFGPGTRLTVL.

The V call is TRBV27, the J call TRBJ1-6; D ambiguous. V was clipped by 2 bases and J by 5 bases, with 16 bases between them. Germline CDR1 and CDR2: MNHEY and SMNVEV (reference sequence). CDR3 length: 17 amino acids. This chain's CDR3 is CASSLKFGNRDNSPLHF. CDR3 DNA sequence: TGTGCCAGCAGTTTAAAGTTCGGTAATAGGGATAATTCACCCCTCCACTTT.

This clonotype was seen a handful of times. One junction end does not reproduce the germline sequence, and a read error may be involved. The gene calls are TRBV7-3 and TRBJ2-7, with D uncertain. The CDR3 totals 13 residues. Germline-derived CDR1 and CDR2 are SGHTA and FQGTGA. The CDR3 region is CASSLKPSDEQYF. In nucleotides, the CDR3 is TGTGCCAGCAGCTTAAAGCCCTCCGACGAGCAGTACTTC.

J is TRBJ2-1 and V is TRBV11-3, with D tentatively TRBD1 or TRBD2 (5 bases each). V shed 0 bases and J shed 6 bases, with 12 bases lying between them. Germline CDR1 SGHNT, CDR2 YENEEA. The CDR3 covers 15 residues. The DNA for the CDR3 is TGTGCCAGCAGCTTAGATCCTAGCAGGGCCAATGAGCAGTTCTTC. Translation gives CASSLDPSRANEQFF.

A word on this clonotype: One base away lies a much larger clone, so this may be a sequencing read error. The chain combines TRBV20-1 with TRBJ1-1, with D possibly being TRBD1 (5 bases). Trimming left V 0 bases short and J 5 bases short, with 16 bases between. CDR1 DFQATT and CDR2 SNEGSKA come from the germline V gene (reference sequence). This CDR3 has 15 residues. The CDR3 region has the DNA TGCAGTGCTAGAGATCGCGGGGCGGCGGGTACTGAAGCTTTCTTT. This sequence encodes CSARDRGAAGTEAFF.

The CDR3 DNA follows: TGCGCCAGCAGCCAACTACTAGCGGGAGTGGGTGAGCAGTACTTC. As protein: CASSQLLAGVGEQYF. This chain uses TRBV4-3 with TRBJ2-4; the match to TRBD2 covers 11 bases. Per germline, CDR1 LGHNA and CDR2 YSLEER. The CDR3 sequence is 15 residues long. V dropped 2 bases and J dropped 13; count of bases not matched to a gene: 10.

This rearrangement joins TRBV20-1 to TRBJ2-7; TRBD1 matches at 10 bases. CDR3 length: 13 amino acids. Per germline, CDR1 DFQATT and CDR2 SNEGSKA (reference sequence). V lost 8 bases to trimming and J lost 4 bases; unmatched junction nucleotides: 8. The CDR3 DNA sequence: TGCAGTCCCCCTTCGGGACAGGGGTACGAGCAGTACTTC. Protein product: CSPPSGQGYEQYF.

This clonotype was seen only a few times. J is TRBJ2-5 and V is TRBV7-2; TRBD2 matches at 12 bases. Germline CDR1 is SGHTA and CDR2 is FQGNSA. This CDR3 is 16 amino acids long. V trimming: 5 bases; J trimming: 5 bases; junction bases outside the gene matches: 9. CDR3 DNA sequence: TGTGCCAGCAGCCCCGCTCTAGCGGGGGGGCTTGAGACCCAGTACTTC. The encoded protein is CASSPALAGGLETQYF.

This clonotype was observed a handful of times. The chain recombines TRBV7-3 with TRBJ2-1, with D possibly TRBD1 on 8 matching bases. Trimming cost V 4 bases and J 9 bases, with 22 bases left between them. Germline CDR1 SGHTA, CDR2 FQGTGA. There are 16 residues in the CDR3. This CDR3 is CASSSTTQGGAAEQFF. CDR3 nucleotides: TGTGCCAGCAGCTCGACAACACAGGGGGGGGCGGCTGAGCAGTTCTTC.

CDR3 nucleotide sequence: TGTGCCATCAGTGAGGGCGGGGGCCCAGAAGAGACCCAGTACTTC. Translating it yields CAISEGGGPEETQYF. The genes are TRBV10-3 and TRBJ2-5; D is perhaps TRBD2 (7 bases). This CDR3 is 15 amino acids long. V was cut by 2 bases and J by 3 bases, with 13 bases left in between. Germline CDR1 is ENHRY and CDR2 is SYGVKD.